The source of this T cell receptor (beta chain) is a study of early T cells in non-severe SARS-CoV-2 infection. Turning to the study itself: Sequencing was performed on bulk RNA from unsorted whole blood, leaving chains unpaired. The study, taken as a whole, reports: Matching with VDJdb favored anti-spike CD8 responses (missing private and CD4 specificities).

Details on this clonotype: Antigen unknown.

The TCR library protocol was used to attach unique molecular identifiers. These identifiers were attached to individual cDNA molecules. Via MiXCR, TCRdb re-called the 5' RACE reads, giving one row per CDR3 protein. The sample includes around 47,000 distinct CDR3 sequences, about a tenth of them seen just once. The ends lost 6 bases at V and 1 base at J; junction bases unmatched: 4. The CDR3 sequence is 16 residues long. Per germline, CDR1 MNHEY and CDR2 SVGAGI. The receptor was derived from an adult who was a healthcare worker with PCR-confirmed SARS-CoV-2 infection or an uninfected control (not recorded which). The sequenced material came from whole blood. The chain is built from TRBV6-5 and TRBJ2-5; 14 positions match TRBD2. The CDR3 loop reads CASSPGTSGGQETQYF. CDR3 bases: TGTGCCAGCAGCCCCGGGACTAGCGGGGGCCAAGAGACCCAGTACTTC.